This T cell receptor beta chain was recovered during a study of response to subunit inactivated influenza vaccine. TCRdb redid the calling of the RT-PCR reads with MiXCR, one entry per CDR3 protein. The table has about 170,000 distinct CDR3 sequences, 12% seen once. The CDR3 extends over 13 amino acids. Germline loops: CDR1 WSHSY, CDR2 SAAADI. Trimming left V 10 bases short and J 2 bases short, with 11 bases between. The sample was also reused in another study, on T cells expressing NK-cell markers. From that second work: 5'RACE template switching built TCR beta cDNA with unique molecular identifiers. According to the study, TCR beta repertoires originated from sorted CD3+CD56+NKG2C+, CD3+CD56+NKG2C- and CD3+CD56-NKG2C+ T cells. HCMV serostatus: seven of eight sequenced donors positive, one negative. Several donors showed dominant NKG2C+ clonotypes comprising about 1.0-7.5% of their CD8+ T cells.

This TCR came from a man aged 50-59 years who received an inactivated influenza vaccine. This sequence joins TRBV10-2 and TRBJ2-2; TRBD1 is a possible D gene (6 bases). The sample consisted of CD8+ T cells sorted from PBMCs, taken approximately 12 days after vaccination. The CDR3 bases are TGCGCCATAGGGGGACAAAACACCGGGGAGCTGTTTTTT. Protein: CAIGGQNTGELFF.